Below are 16 T cell receptor beta chains sequenced from a single sample in a study of shared clonotypes between healthy human individuals. As defined, naive CD8 cells were CD45RO-negative and positively selected for CCR7, with terminally differentiated effector memory CD45RA+ cells excluded. Some clones are missing from TCRdb's copy, which holds only in-frame ones; the method was immunoSEQ multiplex PCR. The profile shows about 580,000 clones, more than 95% of them singletons. The sequenced material came from naive CD8+ T cells sorted from blood. The origin of the receptors is a young man in good health.

The rearrangement joins TRBV19 to TRBJ1-5; D remains ambiguous. Trimming shortened V by 7 bases and J by 8 bases, and 21 bases separated the two germline ends. The CDR3 runs to 15 residues. Germline-derived CDR1 and CDR2 are LNHDA and SQIVND (reference sequence). CDR3 region: CASTFLGLLREPQHF. CDR3 DNA sequence: TGTGCCAGTACCTTCCTTGGTCTCTTGCGAGAGCCCCAGCATTTT.

The V call is TRBV4-3, the J call TRBJ1-1; possibly TRBD1 for D (6 bases). Per germline, CDR1 LGHNA and CDR2 YSLEER. V dropped 0 bases and J dropped 9 bases, with 20 bases sitting between them. This CDR3 has 16 amino acids. CDR3: CASSQEGAGFKSQAFF. The CDR3 coding sequence is TGCGCCAGCAGCCAAGAGGGGGCAGGGTTTAAGAGTCAAGCTTTCTTT.

The V call is TRBV11-2, the J call TRBJ2-7; no reliable D call. Trimming left V 1 base short and J 3 bases short, with 13 bases between. The CDR3 contains 15 residues. CDR1 and CDR2 (germline): SGHAT, FQNNGV. The CDR3: CASSLGGGLRYEQYF. The CDR3 DNA follows: TGTGCCAGCAGCTTAGGCGGTGGTCTACGCTACGAGCAGTACTTC.

The chain carries TRBV7-8 and TRBJ2-1, with a weak D call TRBD2 (6 bases). V dropped 5 bases and J dropped 13 bases, with 18 bases sitting between them. The CDR3 sequence is 13 residues long. Looked up from germline, CDR1 is SGHVS and CDR2 is FQNEAQ. This CDR3 reads CASSPPSEGRQFF. In nucleotides, the CDR3 is TGTGCCAGCAGCCCCCCTTCGGAGGGCCGCCAGTTCTTC.

The chain couples TRBV7-9 to TRBJ2-5, with 10 positions matching TRBD2. The germline gives CDR1 SEHNR, CDR2 FQNEAQ (reference sequence). The V gene end was trimmed by 11 bases and the J gene end by 4 bases; junction bases not matched to a gene: 10. CDR3 size: 14 residues. The CDR3 DNA is TGTGCCGGGGGAGTAGCGGGAGGAAGAGAGACCCAGTACTTC. This codes for CAGGVAGGRETQYF.

The chain carries TRBV20-1 and TRBJ2-3, with D possibly TRBD1 on 6 matching bases. The length of the CDR3 is 10 residues. Per the germline V gene, CDR1 is DFQATT and CDR2 is SNEGSKA (reference sequence). V lost 5 bases and J 11 bases, leaving 11 bases between the germline ends. CDR3 bases: TGCAGTGCTGGGACATCGAGGCAGTATTTT. Amino acid sequence: CSAGTSRQYF.

This chain connects TRBV21-1 to TRBJ1-5. TRBV21-1 is tagged as a pseudogene. This CDR3 has 14 amino acids. The chain's CDR3 is CASSKTVPNQPQHF. CDR3 nucleotides: TGTGCCAGCAGCAAAACGGTCCCCAATCAGCCCCAGCATTTT.

This rearrangement joins TRBV7-9 to TRBJ2-1; TRBD1 matches 9 bases. The ends lost 5 bases at V and 8 bases at J; junction bases unmatched: 10. The CDR3 is 15 amino acids. Per the germline V gene, CDR1 is SEHNR and CDR2 is FQNEAQ (reference sequence). The CDR3 reads CASSTGGLVPHEQFF. The CDR3 DNA reads TGTGCCAGCAGCACAGGGGGCCTAGTCCCCCATGAGCAGTTCTTC.

J is TRBJ1-3 and V is TRBV6-5; D is unresolved. The V end lost 6 bases, the J end lost 4 bases, and 10 bases lay between the germline ends. Germline values: CDR1 MNHEY, CDR2 SVGAGI. The length of the CDR3 is 13 residues. The CDR3 region is CASSPSPGNTIYF. CDR3 nucleotides: TGTGCCAGCAGCCCCAGCCCCGGAAACACCATATATTTT.

The chain links TRBV7-8 to TRBJ2-5; D unresolved. Trimming removed 8 bases from V and 5 bases from J, with 12 bases in between. The CDR3 has 12 amino acids. From germline, CDR1 is SGHVS and CDR2 FQNEAQ. The CDR3 nucleotides read TGTGCCAGCGTCGTGGGTGGCGAGACCCAGTACTTC. Residues: CASVVGGETQYF. Full variable domain (remainder filled in from reference TRBV7-8 and TRBJ2-5): GAGVSQSPRYKVAKRGQDVALRCDPISGHVSLFWYQQALGQGPEFLTYFQNEAQLDKSGLPSDRFFAERPEGSVSTLKIQRTQQEDSAVYLCASVVGGETQYFGPGTRLLVL.

The chain employs TRBV29-1 and TRBJ2-7, with TRBD2 matching 12 bases. After removal of 5 bases from V and 4 bases from J, the junction contained 6 bases not matched to a gene. Germline values: CDR1 SQVTM, CDR2 ANQGSEA. CDR3 length equals 14 residues. CDR3 protein: CSVPGLAGQYEQYF. CDR3 DNA: TGCAGCGTTCCCGGACTAGCGGGACAATACGAGCAGTACTTC.

As regards this clone: This specimen includes other DNA sequences encoding the same CDR3. The chain joins TRBV27 to TRBJ1-5, with D hard to call. The germline V gene encodes CDR1 MNHEY and CDR2 SMNVEV (reference sequence). Trimming pared 5 bases from V and 1 base from J, leaving 9 bases between. The CDR3 is 14 residues long. The CDR3 protein is CASSPGRSNQPQHF. For the CDR3, the DNA is TGTGCCAGCAGTCCCGGGAGAAGCAATCAGCCCCAGCATTTT.

This chain joins TRBV9 and TRBJ2-7; 8 bases map to TRBD1. The length of the CDR3 is 16 residues. CDR1 is SGDLS, CDR2 YYNGEE, per germline. Trimming removed 4 bases from V and 0 bases from J; junction bases left unmatched: 9. CDR3 residues: CASSPFAGTGSYEQYF. CDR3 DNA sequence: TGTGCCAGCAGCCCCTTCGCGGGGACAGGCTCCTACGAGCAGTACTTC.

The chain joins TRBV29-1 to TRBJ2-7; unclear D gene. V lost 4 bases and J 3 bases, leaving 16 bases between the germline ends. Germline values: CDR1 SQVTM, CDR2 ANQGSEA. The CDR3 runs to 14 residues. The CDR3 nucleotides are TGCAGCGTTGTAGGCGAAGCATTAGACTACGAGCAGTACTTC. Translated: CSVVGEALDYEQYF.

This chain links TRBV19 with TRBJ2-3; the D is unclear. The germline V gene encodes CDR1 LNHDA and CDR2 SQIVND (reference sequence). Trimming removed 3 bases at V and 0 bases at J, with 10 bases between. This CDR3 spans 15 amino acids. CDR3 DNA sequence: TGTGCCAGTAGTATGATGAGCATGAGCACAGATACGCAGTATTTT. Its protein is CASSMMSMSTDTQYF.

The V and J genes are TRBV29-1 and TRBJ1-5; D uncertain. This CDR3 spans 9 amino acids. Germline V CDR1 and CDR2: SQVTM, ANQGSEA. For the CDR3, the DNA is TGCAGGCCTAATCAGCCCCAGCATTTT. This sequence encodes CRPNQPQHF. The whole variable domain, filled in from reference TRBV29-1 and TRBJ1-5, reads SAVISQKPSRDICQRGTSLTIQCQVDSQVTMMFWYRQQPGQSLTLIATANQGSEATYESGFVIDKFPISRPNLTFSTLTVSNMSPEDSSIYLCRPNQPQHFGDGTRLSIL.